The present entry profiles one T cell receptor beta chain with its context. Only in-frame clones appear in the TCRdb table, and some are missing; sequencing was by immunoSEQ multiplex PCR. The data show roughly 370,000 clones, approximately 92% seen once. This specimen comes from a study of control samples from healthy donors and cancer patients. Germline trimming cut 5 bases from V and 3 bases from J; bases unmatched to any gene: 4. Per the germline V gene, CDR1 is MGHRA and CDR2 is YSYEKL. This CDR3 region has 15 residues. The chain combines TRBV4-1 with TRBJ2-7; 13 positions match TRBD2. This receptor was identified in a man aged 35 to 55 with head and neck cancer. The sample comprised PBMCs. The CDR3 reads CASSTRTSGSYEQYF. CDR3 in DNA: TGCGCCAGCAGCACCCGGACTAGCGGGAGCTACGAGCAGTACTTC.